This T cell receptor (beta chain) was sequenced during a study of T cells of healthy individuals. TCRdb itself ran the 5' RACE reads through MiXCR, one entry per CDR3 protein. The table lists about 82,000 distinct CDR3 sequences, more than 4.5% of them singletons. The count of this clonotype is one. This may arise from a read error, as a much more abundant clone is one base away. This TCR came from a female donor in good health.

In nucleotides, the CDR3 is TGTGACAGTCGGGACAGGGGGTCCTACGAGCAGTACTTC. Amino acids: CDSRDRGSYEQYF. The gene calls are TRBV28 and TRBJ2-7, with 11 positions matching TRBD1. The CDR3 length is 13 residues. In germline, CDR1 is MDHEN, CDR2 SYDVKM.